This T cell receptor beta chain was recovered during a study of blood T cells in healthy people across ages. Points on this clonotype: What it binds is unknown.

Germline V CDR1 and CDR2: SGHRS, YFSETQ. J gave up 9 bases and V 3 bases, and 10 bases lay outside the gene matches. The CDR3 sequence is 15 residues long. Russia was home to the donors, healthy Caucasian individuals aged 6 to 90. Per sample, no less than 5 micrograms of total RNA were extracted. A sample-barcoded 5' primer and a J-beta primer mix were used in a second PCR of about 7 to 11 cycles. A template-switch adaptor with 12 random nucleotides tagged each cDNA molecule. In TCRdb, the 5' RACE reads were re-called with MiXCR into one record per CDR3 protein. The data hold roughly 830,000 distinct CDR3 sequences, with around two thirds observed a single time. General study results and limits: Roughly linear age-related decline in beta diversity appeared, significant by age approximately 43.

This receptor was obtained from a man aged 30 to 45 in good health. This rearrangement joins TRBV5-1 to TRBJ2-1, with 9 nucleotides matching TRBD1. The sample consisted of blood. This CDR3 reads CASSWGGQGRGEQFF. CDR3 sequence (DNA): TGCGCCAGCAGCTGGGGCGGACAGGGGAGGGGTGAGCAGTTCTTC.